This entry lists 23 T cell receptor beta chains sequenced from one sample in a study of T-cell memory formation after mild COVID-19. Using its own MiXCR run on the 5' RACE reads, TCRdb lists one record per CDR3 protein. Here the sample spans a few hundred thousand distinct CDR3 sequences, around 27% being singletons. Sequenced: PBMCs or a T cell subset sorted from them (not recorded which). These receptors all stem from an adult woman who had mild COVID-19 (a few samples of this study predate the infection). Cell type and time point are not known.

This sequence joins TRBV7-9 and TRBJ2-6; D is unresolved. The CDR3 sequence is 15 residues long. The germline V gene has CDR1 SEHNR and CDR2 FQNEAQ (reference sequence). Deletions cut 1 base from V and 0 bases from J, with 4 bases between. The CDR3 DNA reads as TGTGCCAGCAGCTTAGTCGTCTCTGGGGCCAACGTCCTGACTTTC. Protein sequence: CASSLVVSGANVLTF.

The chain is built from TRBV25-1 and TRBJ1-2; 10 bases align to TRBD1. Trimming cost V 6 bases and J 2 bases; bases outside gene matches: 3. The CDR3 extends over 14 amino acids. Germline-derived CDR1 and CDR2 are MGHDK and SYGVNS. The chain's CDR3 is CASRGDRGNYGYTF. DNA of the CDR3: TGTGCCAGCAGGGGGGACAGGGGCAACTATGGCTACACCTTC.

This clonotype was seen a few times. The chain employs TRBV4-1 and TRBJ2-1, with D uncertain. Trimming shortened V by 0 bases and J by 7 bases, and 16 bases separated the two germline ends. CDR3 length: 16 amino acids. CDR1 is MGHRA, CDR2 YSYEKL, per germline. CDR3 nucleotides: TGCGCCAGCAGCCAAGATCATGGTCAACCGTGGAATGAGCAGTTCTTC. It translates to CASSQDHGQPWNEQFF.

The chain recombines TRBV27 with TRBJ1-1, with 10 nucleotides matching TRBD1. CDR1 and CDR2 (germline): MNHEY, SMNVEV (reference sequence). CDR3 length: 14 amino acids. V lost 6 bases, J lost 6 bases, and 7 bases stayed unmatched. The CDR3 DNA reads TGTGCCAGCAGGAGACAGGGGGCGCAGGCTGAAGCTTTCTTT. As protein: CASRRQGAQAEAFF.

This chain connects TRBV12-3 or TRBV12-4 to TRBJ1-2, with D uncertain. Trimming took 6 bases from V and 4 from J, leaving 18 bases between them. The CDR3 is 15 amino acids. Here the CDR3 reads CASSLQQTKIYGYTF. The DNA for the CDR3 is TGTGCCAGCAGCCTACAGCAGACGAAAATCTATGGCTACACCTTC.

The rearrangement uses TRBV7-3 and TRBJ2-2; a possible D gene is TRBD2 (5 bases). Germline-derived CDR1 and CDR2 are SGHTA and FQGTGA. The CDR3 spans 16 residues. Trimming removed 5 bases from V and 3 bases from J, with 16 bases in between. The CDR3 DNA reads TGTGCCAGCAGCGTCGGGCCAGCGGCTGACACCGGGGAGCTGTTTTTT. It yields the protein CASSVGPAADTGELFF.

The chain couples TRBV12-3 or TRBV12-4 to TRBJ2-7; 7 nucleotides agree with TRBD2. This CDR3 is built from 14 residues. Trimming at V came to 5 bases and at J to 3 bases, leaving 7 bases not matched to a gene. CDR3 sequence reads: CASSHGTIFYEQYF. CDR3 coding DNA: TGTGCCAGCAGTCACGGGACTATCTTCTACGAGCAGTACTTC.

The sample holds a few counts of this clonotype. CDR3 bases: TGCGCCAGCAGCTGGGGGGTTCTGAACACTGAAGCTTTCTTT. Encoded protein: CASSWGVLNTEAFF. The gene calls are TRBV5-1 and TRBJ1-1; a weak D match, TRBD1 (5 bases). In germline, CDR1 is SGHRS, CDR2 YFSETQ. Trimming took 3 bases from V and 0 from J, leaving 9 bases between them. This CDR3 is 14 amino acids long.

In this sample, this clonotype turned up a few times. V is TRBV15 and J is TRBJ2-3, with TRBD2 matching over 8 bases. V shed 0 bases, J shed 3 bases, and the junction held 11 bases outside the gene matches. The CDR3 spans 18 residues. Germline V gene sequence: CDR1 LNHNV, CDR2 YYDKDF (reference sequence). CDR3 nucleotide sequence: TGTGCCACCAGCAGAGATTACTTAGAGCGGGAGTCGACAGATACGCAGTATTTT. It specifies CATSRDYLERESTDTQYF.

The sample holds a few counts of this clonotype. The CDR3 spells CASRETGGITDTQYF. CDR3 bases: TGCGCCAGCAGAGAGACAGGGGGAATCACAGATACGCAGTATTTT. V gene TRBV5-1 combines with J gene TRBJ2-3; TRBD1 agrees at 9 bases. CDR3 length: 15 amino acids. With V trimmed by 5 bases and J by 2 bases, 6 bases remained unmatched. In germline, CDR1 is SGHRS, CDR2 YFSETQ.

V is TRBV7-9 and J is TRBJ2-1; 10 bases match TRBD2. J gave up 4 bases and V 1 base, and 4 bases lay outside the gene matches. Germline V CDR1 and CDR2: SEHNR, FQNEAQ (reference sequence). The length of the CDR3 is 16 residues. This chain's CDR3 is CASSLGLAGEYNEQFF. As DNA, the CDR3 is TGTGCCAGCAGCTTAGGGCTAGCGGGGGAGTACAATGAGCAGTTCTTC. Complete variable domain (other parts from reference TRBV7-9 and TRBJ2-1): DTGVSQNPRHKITKRGQNVTFRCDPISEHNRLYWYRQTLGQGPEFLTYFQNEAQLEKSRLLSDRFSAERPKGSFSTLEIQRTEQGDSAMYLCASSLGLAGEYNEQFFGPGTRLTVL.

In this sample, this clonotype turned up a few times. The V and J genes are TRBV12-3 or TRBV12-4 and TRBJ1-6, with 9 bases identical to TRBD1. The V gene end was trimmed by 6 bases and the J gene end by 7 bases; junction bases not matched to a gene: 1. This CDR3 is built from 13 residues. The CDR3 is CASRGTGNSPLHF. As DNA, the CDR3 is TGTGCCAGCAGGGGGACAGGGAATTCACCCCTCCACTTT.

This clonotype was seen a handful of times. The chain links TRBV12-3 or TRBV12-4 to TRBJ2-1; D is perhaps TRBD1 (5 bases). The CDR3 length is 12 residues. Deletions cut 5 bases from V and 7 bases from J, with 9 bases between. The CDR3 region is CASSDSINEQFF. Written as DNA, the CDR3 is TGTGCCAGCAGTGACAGTATTAATGAGCAGTTCTTC.

This rearrangement joins TRBV7-9 to TRBJ2-1; 7 nucleotides line up with TRBD2. Germline loops: CDR1 SEHNR, CDR2 FQNEAQ (reference sequence). Trimming at V came to 4 bases and at J to 4 bases, leaving 10 bases not matched to a gene. The CDR3 loop spans 16 amino acids. CDR3 in DNA: TGTGCCAGCAGCTCCCTCGGAGCGGGGCCTTACAATGAGCAGTTCTTC. Protein sequence: CASSSLGAGPYNEQFF.

There are a few counts of this clonotype. The chain employs TRBV7-3 and TRBJ2-6; 7 bases fit TRBD1. V lost 2 bases to trimming and J lost 1 base; unmatched junction nucleotides: 11. The CDR3 has 19 amino acids. CDR1 and CDR2 (germline): SGHTA, FQGTGA. CDR3 region: CASSLFPATGRSGANVLTF. The CDR3 nucleotides read TGTGCCAGCAGCTTATTCCCCGCGACAGGGCGGTCTGGGGCCAACGTCCTGACTTTC.

This rearrangement joins TRBV6-5 to TRBJ2-1; TRBD2 matches 14 bases. The ends lost 6 bases at V and 4 bases at J; junction bases unmatched: 8. Germline V gene lookup returns CDR1 MNHEY and CDR2 SVGAGI. CDR3 length equals 17 residues. CDR3 nucleotide sequence: TGTGCCAGCAGGGGACTAGCGGGAGTCAGCGGGTACAATGAGCAGTTCTTC. Translating it yields CASRGLAGVSGYNEQFF.

This clonotype turned up a few times. This chain uses TRBV29-1 with TRBJ1-4; the D gene is possibly TRBD1 (5 bases). Germline V gene lookup returns CDR1 SQVTM and CDR2 ANQGSEA. Deletions cut 6 bases from V and 8 bases from J, with 22 bases between. The CDR3 is 15 amino acids. The DNA of the CDR3 is TGCAGCGTAGAGACGTCCAGGGACGCCGGAGAAAAACTGTTTTTT. Protein: CSVETSRDAGEKLFF.

This chain uses TRBV12-2 with TRBJ1-5; the table calls TRBD1, which could not be checked here. TRBV12-2 is a recognized pseudogene. The CDR3 is 14 residues long. The CDR3 here is CASDSSEGYQPQHF. The CDR3, as DNA: TGTGCAAGTGACAGTTCCGAAGGCTATCAGCCCCAGCATTTT.

The chain carries TRBV11-3 and TRBJ2-5; TRBD2 is a possible D gene (6 bases). Looked up from germline, CDR1 is SGHNT and CDR2 is YENEEA. Between the trimmed V and J ends, which lost 5 bases and 3 bases, there was a span of 16 bases. The CDR3 has 15 residues. CDR3 amino acids: CASSTRGWAEETQYF. For the CDR3, the DNA is TGTGCCAGCAGCACCCGGGGGTGGGCCGAAGAGACCCAGTACTTC.

This clonotype has just a few counts. The chain carries TRBV2 and TRBJ2-7; unclear D gene. Trimming took off 4 bases at V and 11 bases at J, with 12 bases between the two ends. The CDR3 runs 11 residues. Germline loops: CDR1 SNHLY, CDR2 FYNNEI. The CDR3 protein is CASSVGISEYF. DNA for the CDR3: TGTGCCAGCAGTGTGGGGATATCGGAGTACTTC. The variable domain in full, with the rest retrieved from reference TRBV2 and TRBJ2-7, is EPEVTQTPSHQVTQMGQEVILRCVPISNHLYFYWYRQILGQKVEFLVSFYNNEISEKSEIFDDQFSVERPDGSNFTLKIRSTKLEDSAMYFCASSVGISEYFGPGTRLTVT.

Only a few counts were recorded for this clonotype. The chain combines TRBV6-5 with TRBJ2-6, with D unclear. This CDR3 has 14 amino acids. Germline lookup yields CDR1 MNHEY and CDR2 SVGAGI. V was clipped by 5 bases and J by 3 bases, with 8 bases between them. In nucleotides, the CDR3 is TGTGCCAGCAGTCGACCCGGTGGGGCCAACGTCCTGACTTTC. Its protein product is CASSRPGGANVLTF.

V and J are TRBV7-8 and TRBJ2-7, with TRBD1 matching 9 bases. Germline CDR1 SGHVS, CDR2 FQNEAQ. The CDR3 loop spans 17 amino acids. Trimming removed 4 bases from V and 5 bases from J; junction bases left unmatched: 15. CDR3: CASSSQVRDRGYHEQYF. Written as DNA, the CDR3 is TGTGCCAGCAGCTCCCAGGTCCGCGACAGGGGGTACCACGAGCAGTACTTC.

Remarks on this clonotype: One junction end disagrees with the germline gene, perhaps due to a read error. The chain employs TRBV6-2 or TRBV6-3 and TRBJ2-4; D might be TRBD2 (5 bases). Germline V gene data show CDR1 as MNHEY and CDR2 as SVGEGT. The CDR3 runs 11 residues. Here the CDR3 reads CASSYGLNHHF. The CDR3 DNA sequence: TGTGCCAGCAGTTACGGACTGAACCACCACTTC.